Each of the 17 T cell receptor beta chains below was sequenced from the same sample in a study of OX40 agonist ivuxolimab in advanced cancers. The repertoire was sequenced with immunoSEQ multiplex PCR; TCRdb's copy has only in-frame clones and lacks some. Among about 35,000 clones listed, 82% were seen once. The source material was CD4+ or CD8+ T cells sorted from blood, sampled in a trial of the OX40 agonist ivuxolimab. These receptors were collected from an adult with an advanced solid tumor such as melanoma, head and neck, liver or kidney cancer.

This clone has only one observation. The CDR3 nucleotides read TGTGCCACCAAGTCTTTGGACAGGGAGGTTGACGGCTACACCTTC. Translation: CATKSLDREVDGYTF. The chain couples TRBV19 to TRBJ1-2; 8 positions agree with TRBD1. The ends lost 10 bases at V and 8 bases at J; junction bases unmatched: 18. Germline V gene sequence: CDR1 LNHDA, CDR2 SQIVND (reference sequence). This CDR3 is built from 15 residues.

This clone was detected once. The chain couples TRBV6-1 to TRBJ2-7, with TRBD1 identical over 8 bases. CDR3 size: 13 residues. Trimming cost V 6 bases and J 3 bases; bases outside gene matches: 4. Germline V gene data show CDR1 as MNHNS and CDR2 as SASEGT. Written as DNA, the CDR3 is TGTGCCAGCAGAGGACAGGGCGACTACGAGCAGTACTTC. Protein: CASRGQGDYEQYF.

The rearrangement uses TRBV18 and TRBJ1-1; no reliable D call. Trimming stripped 3 bases from V and 1 base from J, with 3 bases between. Germline loops: CDR1 KGHSH, CDR2 LQKENI. This CDR3 comprises 12 residues. The CDR3 sequence is CASSPKNTEAFF. The CDR3 region has the DNA TGTGCCAGCTCACCTAAGAACACTGAAGCTTTCTTT.

The J gene is TRBJ1-5, the V gene TRBV15, with D hard to call. This CDR3 region has 16 residues. CDR1 and CDR2 (germline): LNHNV, YYDKDF (reference sequence). Trimming shortened V by 4 bases and J by 0 bases, and 13 bases separated the two germline ends. The CDR3 DNA is TGTGCCACCAGCAAGGAGGGCCCCTATAGCAATCAGCCCCAGCATTTT. Amino acids: CATSKEGPYSNQPQHF.

This chain uses TRBV7-2 with TRBJ1-2, with 11 bases that match TRBD1. The CDR3 runs to 14 residues. Germline V CDR1 and CDR2: SGHTA, FQGNSA. J lost 5 bases, V lost 3 bases, and 2 bases had no gene match. The chain's CDR3 is CASSFGTGGYGYTF. The DNA for the CDR3 is TGTGCCAGCAGCTTTGGGACAGGGGGATATGGCTACACCTTC.

This chain connects TRBV7-3 to TRBJ2-7, with TRBD2 identical over 7 bases. V lost 5 bases, J lost 2 bases, and 6 bases stayed unmatched. This CDR3 is built from 14 residues. Per germline, CDR1 SGHTA and CDR2 FQGTGA. In DNA, the CDR3 is TGTGCCAGCAGCCCCCCTAGCGGAACCTACGAGCAGTACTTC. Protein: CASSPPSGTYEQYF.

This sequence joins TRBV7-9 and TRBJ1-2; the D is unclear. The germline gives CDR1 SEHNR, CDR2 FQNEAQ (reference sequence). With 2 bases removed from V and 8 bases from J, the gap between germline ends came to 12 bases. The CDR3 sequence is 13 residues long. The DNA of the CDR3 is TGTGCCAGCAGCTTACTACAACTATGGGGCTACACCTTC. It is translated as CASSLLQLWGYTF. The variable domain in full, completed from reference TRBV7-9 and TRBJ1-2, reads DTGVSQNPRHKITKRGQNVTFRCDPISEHNRLYWYRQTLGQGPEFLTYFQNEAQLEKSRLLSDRFSAERPKGSFSTLEIQRTEQGDSAMYLCASSLLQLWGYTFGSGTRLTVV.

The V gene is TRBV5-4, the J gene TRBJ1-1; D unresolved. Looked up from germline, CDR1 is SGHNT and CDR2 is YYREEE (reference sequence). Trimming stripped 6 bases from V and 3 bases from J, with 15 bases between. The CDR3 is 14 residues long. CDR3 nucleotide sequence: TGTGCCAGCAAAGATAGGTCAGAGTACACTGAAGCTTTCTTT. This sequence encodes CASKDRSEYTEAFF. Complete variable domain (other parts from reference TRBV5-4 and TRBJ1-1): ETGVTQSPTHLIKTRGQQVTLRCSSQSGHNTVSWYQQALGQGPQFIFQYYREEENGRGNFPPRFSGLQFPNYSSELNVNALELDDSALYLCASKDRSEYTEAFFGQGTRLTVV.

The chain joins TRBV28 to TRBJ2-7, with 11 bases identical to TRBD2. The germline V gene encodes CDR1 MDHEN and CDR2 SYDVKM. V gave up 4 bases and J gave up 0 bases; unmatched junction bases: 14. The CDR3 covers 19 residues. Here the CDR3 reads CASSSYQFIAGGSSYEQYF. For the CDR3, the DNA is TGTGCCAGCAGTTCCTACCAATTTATAGCGGGGGGGAGCTCCTACGAGCAGTACTTC.

The chain employs TRBV5-4 and TRBJ2-1; D is ambiguous. From germline, CDR1 is SGHNT and CDR2 YYREEE (reference sequence). Trimming took 2 bases from V and 7 from J, leaving 7 bases between them. This CDR3 comprises 12 residues. In DNA form, the CDR3 reads TGTGCCAGCAGCTTCTGGGGAAATGAGCAGTTCTTC. It encodes CASSFWGNEQFF.

The gene calls are TRBV4-2 and TRBJ1-5; the D is unclear. Germline CDR1 LGHNA, CDR2 YNFKEQ. The CDR3 consists of 15 residues. Trimming pared 0 bases from V and 1 base from J, leaving 7 bases between. This chain's CDR3 is CASSQEGTSNQPQHF. CDR3 in DNA: TGTGCCAGCAGCCAAGAGGGTACCAGCAATCAGCCCCAGCATTTT.

The chain is built from TRBV14 and TRBJ2-7; D might be TRBD1 (5 bases). With 1 base removed from V and 2 bases from J, the gap between germline ends came to 9 bases. Germline CDR1 and CDR2: SGHDN and FVKESK. The CDR3 is 14 amino acids. The CDR3 DNA is TGTGCCAGCAGCCAAGGACAGCTTCCCTACGAGCAGTACTTC. Translation gives CASSQGQLPYEQYF.

The chain has TRBV28 and TRBJ1-1; no clear D. Germline CDR1 MDHEN, CDR2 SYDVKM. This CDR3 is 13 amino acids long. V was pared by 2 bases and J by 3 bases, with 7 bases between. CDR3 loop: CASSLVVHTEAFF. CDR3 nucleotide sequence: TGTGCCAGCAGTTTAGTCGTGCACACTGAAGCTTTCTTT.

The V and J genes are TRBV27 and TRBJ2-7; 11 bases map to TRBD2. Germline V gene sequence: CDR1 MNHEY, CDR2 SMNVEV (reference sequence). CDR3 length: 15 residues. The V and J ends lost 0 bases and 3 bases, in that order; junction bases with no gene match: 1. In nucleotides, the CDR3 is TGTGCCAGCAGTTTATCGACTAGCGGGGTCTACGAGCAGTACTTC. Its protein is CASSLSTSGVYEQYF.

This clone was seen a single time. The chain is built from TRBV19 and TRBJ2-5; 8 bases map to TRBD2. J gave up 2 bases and V 6 bases, and 11 bases lay outside the gene matches. The length of the CDR3 is 16 residues. Looked up from germline, CDR1 is LNHDA and CDR2 is SQIVND (reference sequence). CDR3 sequence reads: CASRRIATSGQETQYF. CDR3 nucleotide sequence: TGTGCCAGTAGGAGAATAGCTACTAGCGGACAAGAGACCCAGTACTTC.

The rearrangement uses TRBV6-1 and TRBJ1-2; 9 bases match TRBD1. V lost 2 bases and J lost 8; bases outside the gene matches: 15. CDR3 length equals 17 residues. CDR1 is MNHNS and CDR2 is SASEGT in the germline V gene. The DNA for the CDR3 is TGTGCCAGCAGTGAATATTCGAATCCCGGGACAGGGAAGGGCTACACCTTC. Translating gives CASSEYSNPGTGKGYTF.

The gene calls are TRBV28 and TRBJ1-4; a weak D match, TRBD1 (6 bases). There are 15 residues in the CDR3. CDR1 MDHEN and CDR2 SYDVKM come from the germline V gene. V dropped 5 bases and J dropped 7 bases, with 17 bases sitting between them. CDR3 coding DNA: TGTGCCAGCAGTCCCCCAGGGGCGGTGAGTGAAAAACTGTTTTTT. Its protein product is CASSPPGAVSEKLFF.